These T cell receptor beta chains were read from a single sample in a study of T cell repertoires in cytomegalovirus infection. The antigens of these receptors remain unknown. TCRdb analysed the reads with MiXCR anew, one entry per CDR3 protein. The sample has hundreds of thousands of distinct CDR3 sequences, about 27% seen once. Sequencing was performed on cultured PBMCs, taken from culture after CMV antigen stimulation. Receptor source: a human donor in good health (CMV status not recorded). Some clones in this sample may be carry-over from other donors' samples. Each CDR3 is given with its conserved first and last residue. The D gene is left open where the match is weak. Size is omitted from some rows. Given values are once, few, many or a class for expanded clones.

D gene | J gene | clone size | V gene | CDR3 DNA | CDR3 protein
TRBD2 | TRBJ2-1 | few | TRBV7-2 | TGTGCCAGCAGCTTCGGGGGACTAGCGGGAAAAAATGAGCAGTTCTTC | CASSFGGLAGKNEQFF
NA | TRBJ2-2 | few | TRBV7-2 | TGTGCCAGCAGCTTAGAGGGGGTAGCGGGCGACACCGGGGAGCTGTTTTTT | CASSLEGVAGDTGELFF
NA | TRBJ2-1 | NA | TRBV30 | TGTGCCTGGAGTTTTCAACGCTTCGATGAGCAGTTCTTC | CAWSFQRFDEQFF
NA | TRBJ1-1 | few | TRBV7-6 | TGTGCCAGCAGCTTAAACGGGGGGCGGGACACTGAAGCTTTCTTT | CASSLNGGRDTEAFF
TRBD1 | TRBJ1-1 | NA | TRBV7-3 | TGTGCCAGCAGCTCAGGGGGAGGGGAAGCTTTCTTT | CASSSGGGEAFF
TRBD2 | TRBJ2-3 | NA | TRBV5-4 | TGTGCCAGCAGTGTCCCAAGGGCTAGCGGGAGAGAAAAGTTGGCGGATACGCAGTATTTT | CASSVPRASGREKLADTQYF
TRBD1 | TRBJ2-5 | NA | TRBV10-2 | TGCGCCAGCAGTGATACAGGGGGCGCGGAGACCCAGTACTTC | CASSDTGGAETQYF
NA | TRBJ1-3 | many | TRBV19 | TGTGCCAGTAGGGGGAGGACTGGAAACACCATATATTTT | CASRGRTGNTIYF
TRBD2 | TRBJ2-1 | NA | TRBV11-1 | TGTGCCAGCAGCTCACTACCGGGACTAGCGGGATCTGAGCAGTTCTTC | CASSSLPGLAGSEQFF
NA | TRBJ2-1 | few | TRBV19 | TGTGCCAGTAGTATAGGGCTAGGTAGTGAGCAGTTCTTC | CASSIGLGSEQFF
TRBD1 | TRBJ1-2 | NA | TRBV7-9 | TGTGCCAGCAGCCTCGGACAGGGAGAGGGCTATGGCTACACCTTC | CASSLGQGEGYGYTF